The T cell receptor (beta chain) under discussion was sequenced for a study of T-cell reconstitution after alpha-beta-depleted transplantation in children. This clonotype was detected ten times or more. The CDR3 has 15 residues. CDR1 is LNHDA, CDR2 SQIVND, per germline (reference sequence). The V end lost 3 bases, the J end lost 7 bases, and 18 bases lay between the germline ends. Unique molecular identifiers tagged the TCRbeta library. TCRdb fed the PCR reads into MiXCR, producing one record per CDR3 protein. The data show 150,000 to 200,000 distinct CDR3 sequences, with over 5.5% seen just once and 3% held by the top ten.

The chain is built from TRBV19 and TRBJ1-2; possibly TRBD1 for D (6 bases). This material consisted of PBMCs from the stem cell graft donor, taken from the stem cell graft. This receptor was identified in a human donor who donated a stem cell graft to a child with Wiskott-Aldrich syndrome. This CDR3 reads CASSIVLTGLVGYTF. CDR3 in DNA: TGTGCCAGTAGTATTGTCCTTACAGGGCTCGTTGGCTACACCTTC.